This T cell receptor beta chain was obtained from a study of cytomegalovirus exposure and HLA in healthy donors. Study observations and caveats: Across donors, presence/absence analyses took sequencing depth to be roughly uniform. Judged likely to be a sequencing artifact was a cluster of highly shared sequence variants.

The PCR employed 60 Vbeta primers together with 13 Jbeta primers. Using immunoSEQ multiplex PCR, the repertoire was profiled, and TCRdb retains in-frame clones only, with some absent. The sample gives some 110,000 clones, 70% of which show up once; around 8.2% is in the top ten. Regarding this clone: Its matching antigen is unknown.

This clonotype originated in a man younger than 45 in good health and CMV-seropositive. The sample consisted of PBMCs.

For the CDR3, the DNA is TGTGCCAGTAGTGCGCCGGGACAGTTCTCTGGAAACACCATATATTTT. Encoded protein: CASSAPGQFSGNTIYF. The chain employs TRBV19 and TRBJ1-3, with 7 bases aligning to TRBD1. CDR1 is LNHDA, CDR2 SQIVND, per germline (reference sequence). This CDR3 has 16 amino acids. V lost 5 bases and J lost 0; bases outside the gene matches: 7. The whole variable domain, filled in from reference TRBV19 and TRBJ1-3, reads DGGITQSPKYLFRKEGQNVTLSCEQNLNHDAMYWYRQDPGQGLRLIYYSQIVNDFQKGDIAEGYSVSREKKESFPLTVTSAQKNPTAFYLCASSAPGQFSGNTIYFGEGSWLTVV.